This T cell receptor beta chain comes out of a study of circulating and synovial CD4+ cells in juvenile arthritis. Study results and caveats: These blood cells shared more CDR3 sequences with synovium than bulk blood. CPL and bulk CD4 samples differed at least tenfold in T cell genomes. Diversity here was lower than in bulk blood CD4 cells.

Of note for this clone: The target antigen is unknown.

Sequencing was performed with immunoSEQ multiplex PCR; in TCRdb, only in-frame clones are kept and a portion is missing. The sample shows around 18,000 clones, around 90% of them seen only once. Donors were patients with active juvenile idiopathic arthritis. The receptor's source is a human donor with juvenile idiopathic arthritis. What was sequenced was CD4+ T cells from blood.

The CDR3 region is CASSLTGGGAYEQYF. In DNA, the CDR3 is TGTGCCAGCAGCTTAACTGGCGGGGGAGCCTACGAGCAGTACTTC. The rearrangement uses TRBV7-3 and TRBJ2-5, with 7 bases identical to TRBD2. Near its end, the DNA agrees better with TRBJ2-7, so the J call may be wrong. The CDR3 loop spans 15 amino acids. Germline CDR1 reads SGHTA; CDR2 reads FQGTGA.